These 14 T cell receptor beta chains were sequenced from one sample in a study of T-cell reconstitution after alpha-beta-depleted transplantation in children. As it was prepared, the TCRbeta library received unique molecular identifiers. TCRdb re-analysed the PCR reads in MiXCR, keeping a single row per CDR3 protein. Of hundreds of thousands of distinct CDR3 sequences listed, around 12% were seen once; the top ten hold 0.65% to 0.9%. The source material was PBMCs, sampled before TCRalphabeta/CD19-depleted stem cell transplant. Receptors originate from a girl aged 2 to 10 with congenital amegakaryocytic thrombocytopenia, due to receive a stem cell transplant.

This clonotype was found many times. CDR3 sequence: CSGWTSGTGELFF. For the CDR3, the DNA is TGCAGCGGCTGGACTAGCGGAACCGGGGAGCTGTTTTTT. The V gene is TRBV29-1, the J gene TRBJ2-2; 10 bases fit TRBD2. The CDR3 has 13 residues. Germline loops: CDR1 SQVTM, CDR2 ANQGSEA. Unmatched junction bases numbered 4, after V lost 7 bases and J lost 5 bases.

In its sample, this clonotype was seen many times. V usage is TRBV12-3 or TRBV12-4 and J usage is TRBJ2-1; 16 bases are shared with TRBD2. The CDR3 has 22 residues. The J segment lost 1 base and the V segment lost 1 base, leaving 13 bases of the junction unmatched. DNA for the CDR3: TGTGCCAGCAGTTTAGTTAGCTTGGGACTAGCGGGAGGGCGAATGTCCTACAATGAGCAGTTCTTC. It specifies CASSLVSLGLAGGRMSYNEQFF.

This clonotype was detected many times. This chain uses TRBV29-1 with TRBJ2-5; D gene uncertain. Germline CDR1 is SQVTM and CDR2 is ANQGSEA. CDR3 size: 13 residues. Trimming took off 4 bases at V and 5 bases at J, with 14 bases between the two ends. CDR3 nucleotides: TGCAGCGTTGTCCACTCGGGTCGCGAGACCCAGTACTTC. Residues: CSVVHSGRETQYF.

Only a few counts were recorded for this clonotype. The chain is built from TRBV14 and TRBJ2-4; no clear D. Germline-derived CDR1 and CDR2 are SGHDN and FVKESK. V was pared by 0 bases and J by 5 bases, with 14 bases between. CDR3 size: 16 residues. CDR3 amino acids: CASSQEGALDENIQYF. As DNA, the CDR3 is TGTGCCAGCAGCCAAGAGGGCGCGTTGGACGAAAACATTCAGTACTTC.

This chain links TRBV7-6 with TRBJ2-2; tentatively, D is TRBD1 or TRBD2 (5 bases each). Deletions cut 1 base from V and 6 bases from J, with 15 bases between. In germline, CDR1 is SGHVS, CDR2 FNYEAQ. CDR3 length: 16 amino acids. The CDR3 region has the DNA TGTGCCAGCAGCTTAGGCGGGTCAGGGTCTGCCGGGGAGCTGTTTTTT. This gives the protein CASSLGGSGSAGELFF. The full variable domain, rest sourced from reference TRBV7-6 and TRBJ2-2, is GAGVSQSPRYKVTKRGQDVALRCDPISGHVSLYWYRQALGQGPEFLTYFNYEAQQDKSGLPNDRFSAERPEGSISTLTIQRTEQRDSAMYRCASSLGGSGSAGELFFGEGSRLTVL.

The chain is built from TRBV5-6 and TRBJ2-5; 10 nucleotides line up with TRBD2. Germline CDR1 and CDR2: SGHDT and YYEEEE. J was trimmed by 5 bases and V by 5 bases; bases with no gene match: 9. CDR3 length: 15 residues. CDR3 loop: CASSFLAGVGETQYF. In nucleotides, the CDR3 is TGTGCCAGCAGTTTTCTAGCGGGAGTCGGGGAGACCCAGTACTTC. Filled out from reference TRBV5-6 and TRBJ2-5, the complete variable domain reads DAGVTQSPTHLIKTRGQQVTLRCSPKSGHDTVSWYQQALGQGPQFIFQYYEEEERQRGNFPDRFSGHQFPNYSSELNVNALLLGDSALYLCASSFLAGVGETQYFGPGTRLLVL.

V is TRBV5-1 and J is TRBJ2-7, with 8 bases identical to TRBD1. Germline lookup yields CDR1 SGHRS and CDR2 YFSETQ. V was pared by 3 bases and J by 6 bases, with 11 bases of the junction left unmatched. The CDR3 sequence is 15 residues long. In DNA form, the CDR3 reads TGCGCCAGCAGCTCCTCCGGGACAGGAGTTTTCGAGCAGTACTTC. Residues: CASSSSGTGVFEQYF.

CDR3 sequence reads: CSVDRVGRDEQFF. The CDR3 DNA reads as TGCAGCGTTGATAGAGTGGGTCGCGATGAGCAGTTCTTC. The chain employs TRBV29-1 and TRBJ2-1; D is unresolved. Germline V gene lookup returns CDR1 SQVTM and CDR2 ANQGSEA. The CDR3 extends over 13 amino acids. V lost 3 bases, J lost 8 bases, and 14 bases lay in between.

This clonotype was counted between two and nine times. The chain recombines TRBV7-9 with TRBJ2-3; 8 bases are a match to TRBD1. This CDR3 has 15 amino acids. CDR1 SEHNR and CDR2 FQNEAQ come from the germline V gene (reference sequence). Trimming removed 4 bases from V and 2 bases from J; junction bases left unmatched: 5. The CDR3 sequence: CASSYQTGATDTQYF. Here the CDR3 DNA reads TGTGCCAGCAGCTATCAGACAGGGGCCACAGATACGCAGTATTTT.

This clonotype was found a few times. The CDR3 sequence: CASSLGWINEQFF. The CDR3 DNA sequence: TGTGCCAGCAGCTTAGGATGGATCAATGAGCAGTTCTTC. The V and J genes are TRBV11-1 and TRBJ2-1; D unclear. The CDR3 loop spans 13 amino acids. V lost 1 base to trimming and J lost 6 bases, with 7 bases between them. CDR1 is SGHAT and CDR2 is FQDESV in the germline V gene (reference sequence).

This clonotype was found a few times. This chain joins TRBV29-1 and TRBJ2-7, with D possibly being TRBD2 (5 bases). Germline V CDR1 and CDR2: SQVTM, ANQGSEA. The CDR3 has 12 residues. V was cut by 8 bases and J by 3 bases, with 14 bases left in between. Here the CDR3 DNA reads TGCAGCTTCCGATCCGGAGGCTACGAGCAGTACTTC. This encodes CSFRSGGYEQYF.

The rearrangement joins TRBV29-1 to TRBJ1-1; 8 bases align to TRBD1. The V segment lost 7 bases and the J segment 0 bases; nucleotides outside the gene matches: 7. The length of the CDR3 is 14 residues. In germline, CDR1 is SQVTM, CDR2 ANQGSEA. The CDR3 DNA follows: TGCAGCGCGACGGACAGGGCCATGAACACTGAAGCTTTCTTT. It encodes CSATDRAMNTEAFF.

This clonotype has at least ten counts. The chain combines TRBV29-1 with TRBJ2-1; the match to TRBD2 covers 8 bases. Losses at the gene ends were 5 bases for V and 0 bases for J; bases not matched to a gene: 3. Per the germline V gene, CDR1 is SQVTM and CDR2 is ANQGSEA. The CDR3 has 14 amino acids. This CDR3 is CSVPTSGSYNEQFF. DNA of the CDR3: TGCAGCGTTCCCACTAGCGGCTCCTACAATGAGCAGTTCTTC.

The CDR3 DNA follows: TGTGCCAGCAGAGAACAGGGCCCTGAAGCTTTCTTT. It translates to CASREQGPEAFF. The chain links TRBV2 to TRBJ1-1; TRBD1 is a possible D gene (6 bases). CDR3 length equals 12 residues. Trimming removed 6 bases from V and 6 bases from J, with 11 bases in between. In germline, CDR1 is SNHLY, CDR2 FYNNEI.